Shown below are 19 T cell receptor beta chains from a single sample sequenced in a study of T cell repertoires in cytomegalovirus infection. TCRdb re-derived calls from the reads in MiXCR, one entry per CDR3 protein. The table includes roughly 190,000 distinct CDR3 sequences, 7.5% to 10% detected once. Sequencing used PBMCs. These receptor sequences come from a human donor in good health (CMV status not recorded). Some clones in this sample may be carry-over from other donors' samples.

The chain carries TRBV6-2 or TRBV6-3 and TRBJ2-5; the D gene is possibly TRBD2 (5 bases). Trimming took off 2 bases at V and 11 bases at J, with 15 bases between the two ends. The CDR3 loop spans 13 amino acids. The V gene's germline CDR1 is MNHEY and CDR2 SVGEGT. The CDR3 sequence: CASSYRTGKSQYF. The CDR3 coding sequence is TGTGCCAGCAGTTACAGGACCGGGAAGTCGCAGTACTTC.

This clonotype was recorded many times. V usage is TRBV7-2 and J usage is TRBJ2-5; 8 bases line up with TRBD1. Per the germline V gene, CDR1 is SGHTA and CDR2 is FQGNSA. The V and J ends lost 5 bases and 4 bases, in that order; junction bases with no gene match: 3. The CDR3 is 13 residues long. CDR3 coding DNA: TGTGCCAGCAGCCGTGGACAGGGAGAGACCCAGTACTTC. It encodes CASSRGQGETQYF.

This clonotype was detected a few times. V usage is TRBV6-2 or TRBV6-3 and J usage is TRBJ2-1, with D tentatively TRBD1 (5 bases). Germline CDR1 reads MNHEY; CDR2 reads SVGEGT. Between the trimmed V and J ends, which lost 7 bases and 0 bases, there was a span of 19 bases. This CDR3 spans 17 amino acids. CDR3 DNA sequence: TGTGCCAGCACCCCGGGCAGGGTCGTAAGCTCCTACAATGAGCAGTTCTTC. Protein: CASTPGRVVSSYNEQFF.

This clonotype showed up many times. CDR3 bases: TGTGCCAGCAGTTTAGACGTCCGGGAGCTGTTTTTT. This sequence encodes CASSLDVRELFF. The chain uses TRBV28 and TRBJ2-2; D is unresolved. V was pared by 2 bases and J by 9 bases, with 7 bases between. Germline loops: CDR1 MDHEN, CDR2 SYDVKM. The CDR3 is 12 amino acids.

This clonotype was detected a few times. The rearrangement uses TRBV5-4 and TRBJ2-1, with TRBD1 identical over 7 bases. This CDR3 comprises 15 residues. V lost 5 bases and J lost 0; bases outside the gene matches: 5. Per the germline V gene, CDR1 is SGHNT and CDR2 is YYREEE (reference sequence). CDR3: CASSSDRRSYNEQFF. As DNA, the CDR3 is TGTGCCAGCAGTTCGGACAGGCGCTCCTACAATGAGCAGTTCTTC.

J is TRBJ1-1 and V is TRBV19; the D gene is possibly TRBD1 (5 bases). Germline loops: CDR1 LNHDA, CDR2 SQIVND (reference sequence). The CDR3 is made up of 14 amino acids. V shed 2 bases and J shed 1 base, with 8 bases lying between them. In DNA, the CDR3 is TGTGCCAGTAGTATAACAGGAAGGAACACTGAAGCTTTCTTT. It codes for CASSITGRNTEAFF.

This clonotype was counted a few times. V gene TRBV6-2 or TRBV6-3 combines with J gene TRBJ1-5; 7 bases are a match to TRBD1. Trimming cost V 7 bases and J 3 bases; bases outside gene matches: 9. The length of the CDR3 is 15 residues. Germline V gene data show CDR1 as MNHEY and CDR2 as SVGEGT. The CDR3 DNA is TGTGCCAGCACCCACGACAGGGTTGACAATCAGCCCCAGCATTTT. It is translated as CASTHDRVDNQPQHF.

The chain recombines TRBV7-9 with TRBJ2-7; D gene uncertain. Germline V gene sequence: CDR1 SEHNR, CDR2 FQNEAQ (reference sequence). This CDR3 has 14 amino acids. V was trimmed by 5 bases and J by 2 bases, leaving 13 bases between them. This chain's CDR3 is CASSNVRQPYEQYF. As DNA, the CDR3 is TGTGCCAGCAGCAACGTCCGGCAGCCCTACGAGCAGTACTTC.

This clonotype has just a few counts. The genes are TRBV28 and TRBJ1-1; perhaps TRBD1 as D (5 bases). V shed 3 bases and J shed 9 bases, with 17 bases lying between them. Germline CDR1 reads MDHEN; CDR2 reads SYDVKM. The CDR3 consists of 14 residues. CDR3 bases: TGTGCCAGCAGTTTCCGGGGGGGGGGAACTAAAGCTTTCTTT. This gives the protein CASSFRGGGTKAFF.

This clonotype was recorded many times. The CDR3 sequence: CASSGRQGAYYNEQFF. As DNA, the CDR3 is TGTGCCAGCAGCGGCCGACAGGGGGCCTACTACAATGAGCAGTTCTTC. The chain links TRBV5-5 to TRBJ2-1; 10 nucleotides match TRBD1. The CDR3 covers 16 residues. Germline CDR1 is SGHKS and CDR2 is YYEKEE (reference sequence). With V trimmed by 4 bases and J by 3 bases, 7 bases remained unmatched.

This clonotype came up many times. The chain uses TRBV7-2 and TRBJ1-5; the D is unclear. The CDR3 totals 13 residues. Between the trimmed V and J ends, which lost 3 bases and 6 bases, there was a span of 9 bases. The germline gives CDR1 SGHTA, CDR2 FQGNSA. DNA for the CDR3: TGTGCCAGCAGCTTTTCCACAGTTCAGCCCCAGCATTTT. Translation: CASSFSTVQPQHF.

To note about this clonotype: At one end the junction does not follow the germline gene, possibly because of a read error. The chain has TRBV11-2 and TRBJ2-5; D is ambiguous. CDR1 is SGHAT, CDR2 FQNNGV, per germline. The CDR3 totals 14 residues. DNA of the CDR3: TGTGCCAGCAGCTTAGTGGGCAGCCAAGAGTCCCAGTACTTC. It codes for CASSLVGSQESQYF.

The chain combines TRBV12-3 or TRBV12-4 with TRBJ2-3; D gene ambiguous. The V gene lost 7 bases and the J gene lost 6 bases, with 23 bases spanning the gap. The CDR3 runs to 16 residues. CDR3 in amino acids: CASKRRRAGYGDTQYF. The CDR3 DNA is TGTGCCAGCAAGCGCCGTCGAGCCGGTTACGGGGATACGCAGTATTTT.

This clonotype was recorded at least ten times. The rearrangement joins TRBV7-2 to TRBJ1-1; no firm D call. CDR3 length: 11 amino acids. The germline V gene encodes CDR1 SGHTA and CDR2 FQGNSA. Trimming removed 6 bases from V and 10 bases from J, with 12 bases in between. CDR3 region: CASSTKFRAFF. The CDR3 DNA sequence: TGTGCCAGCAGTACCAAGTTTAGAGCTTTCTTT. The whole variable domain, remainder taken from reference TRBV7-2 and TRBJ1-1, is GAGVSQSPSNKVTEKGKDVELRCDPISGHTALYWYRQSLGQGLEFLIYFQGNSAPDKSGLPSDRFSAERTGGSVSTLTIQRTQQEDSAVYLCASSTKFRAFFGQGTRLTVV.

This clonotype came up many times. V gene TRBV7-3 combines with J gene TRBJ2-2, with 8 bases lining up with TRBD1. The germline V gene has CDR1 SGHTA and CDR2 FQGTGA. V shed 0 bases and J 4 bases; nucleotides not matched to a gene: 7. The CDR3 consists of 17 residues. The CDR3 here is CASSLTLRQGSTGELFF. CDR3 bases: TGTGCCAGCAGCTTAACTCTGCGACAGGGGTCCACCGGGGAGCTGTTTTTT.

This chain uses TRBV19 with TRBJ1-1; 7 bases align to TRBD1. The germline V gene has CDR1 LNHDA and CDR2 SQIVND (reference sequence). The CDR3 has 18 amino acids. The ends lost 4 bases at V and 3 bases at J; junction bases unmatched: 17. The CDR3 DNA is TGTGCCAGTAGTAATCCACCTCAGGGGGTTAAGGTGCACACTGAAGCTTTCTTT. Translated, it gives CASSNPPQGVKVHTEAFF.

This clonotype was counted at least ten times. The chain recombines TRBV11-3 with TRBJ1-4; possible D gene TRBD1, 5 bases. V lost 5 bases to trimming and J lost 7 bases, with 11 bases between them. The CDR3 extends over 13 amino acids. CDR1 SGHNT and CDR2 YENEEA come from the germline V gene. The chain's CDR3 is CASSRRDGEKLFF. The CDR3 DNA sequence: TGTGCCAGCAGCCGCCGGGACGGTGAAAAACTGTTTTTT.

This clonotype was recorded at least ten times. The genes are TRBV7-8 and TRBJ2-5, with a weak D call TRBD2 (6 bases). The CDR3 is made up of 15 amino acids. Trimming removed 8 bases at V and 5 bases at J, with 21 bases between. From germline, CDR1 is SGHVS and CDR2 FQNEAQ. The CDR3 spells CASLLWGESGETQYF. The CDR3 DNA follows: TGTGCCAGCCTCTTATGGGGGGAATCAGGGGAGACCCAGTACTTC.

This clonotype has a single count. This clone may be a read error of a much larger clone one base away. The J gene is TRBJ1-5, the V gene TRBV28, with D possibly matching TRBD1 (5 bases). V lost 4 bases and J 6 bases, leaving 10 bases between the germline ends. This CDR3 spans 13 amino acids. Germline V lookup: CDR1 MDHEN, CDR2 SYDVKM. In DNA, the CDR3 is TGTGCCAGCAGTTCGTTGGGGGGTCAGCCCCAGCATTTT. Translating it yields CASSSLGGQPQHF.